This is a list of T cell receptor beta chains from one sample in a study of T cells after yellow fever vaccination. TCRdb reprocessed the 5' RACE reads with MiXCR, giving one entry per CDR3 protein. Here the sample spans approximately 300,000 distinct CDR3 sequences, approximately 12% being singletons. Specimen: CD4+ T cells sorted from PBMCs, collected 45 days after the yellow fever booster vaccination. The receptors shown here come from a man younger than 35 who received the YFV17D yellow fever vaccine. The CDR3 runs from the conserved cysteine through the conserved F or W. The D gene is left open where the match is weak. Not every row has a clone size; where given, it reads once, few, many or a size class.

D gene	V gene	J gene	clone size	CDR3 DNA	CDR3 protein
-	TRBV6-2/TRBV6-3	TRBJ1-5	-	TGTGCCAGCAGCCCCGCCCGTACAGTATATAGCAATCAGCCCCAGCATTTT	CASSPARTVYSNQPQHF
-	TRBV6-4	TRBJ2-2	-	TGTGCCAGCAGTGACTCGGGGCAGGGACGAACCGGGGAGCTGTTTTTT	CASSDSGQGRTGELFF
-	TRBV25-1	TRBJ1-4	-	TGTGCCAGCAGTGGGGGGAGTGAAAAACTGTTTTTT	CASSGGSEKLFF
-	TRBV4-2	TRBJ2-3	few	TGTGCCAGCAGCCAAGAATGGAGAGGCCACGATACGCAGTATTTT	CASSQEWRGHDTQYF
TRBD2	TRBV15	TRBJ2-3	many	TGTGCCACCGGCGGGCTAGCGGGGGTCGGTACGCAGTATTTT	CATGGLAGVGTQYF
-	TRBV2	TRBJ2-3	few	TGTGCCAGCTTGGGGGCCGAGGAGGTAGATACGCAGTATTTT	CASLGAEEVDTQYF
-	TRBV10-3	TRBJ1-2	-	TGTGCCATCAGTGATGATTGGAGAGGCTATGGCTACACCTTC	CAISDDWRGYGYTF
-	TRBV12-3/TRBV12-4	TRBJ1-2	few	TGTGCCAGCACCAGGGGACAACCTTGGGGCTACACCTTC	CASTRGQPWGYTF
-	TRBV2	TRBJ2-3	few	TGTGCCAGCGGGACCCCTCAAGGTACGCAGTATTTT	CASGTPQGTQYF
-	TRBV4-1	TRBJ1-1	-	TGCGCCAGCAGCCCCAGGGATTCTCTGTATATGAACACTGAAGCTTTCTTT	CASSPRDSLYMNTEAFF
-	TRBV7-2	TRBJ2-3	-	TGTGCCAGCAGCAACTCCGGGACTGGGAGAGATACGCAGTATTTT	CASSNSGTGRDTQYF
-	TRBV19	TRBJ1-5	few	TGTGCCAGTAGTATCCGGCTAGATCAGCCCCAGCATTTT	CASSIRLDQPQHF
TRBD1	TRBV12-3/TRBV12-4	TRBJ1-6	-	TGTGCCAGCAGCCCACAGGGGGCGATGAATTCACCCCTCCACTTT	CASSPQGAMNSPLHF
TRBD1	TRBV18	TRBJ1-2	-	TGTGCCAGCTCCGGGGACAGACACTACACCTTC	CASSGDRHYTF
-	TRBV9	TRBJ1-3	-	TGTGCCAGCAGCCCCCGACAGGCCATTTCTGGAAACACCATATATTTT	CASSPRQAISGNTIYF
TRBD1	TRBV3-1	TRBJ2-2	-	TGTGCCAGCAGCCAGGGGGACAGGGCCCCCGGGGAGCTGTTTTTT	CASSQGDRAPGELFF
-	TRBV7-2	TRBJ1-2	few	TGTGCCAGCAGCCAGAATTGGGTTGGGGGCTACACCTTC	CASSQNWVGGYTF
TRBD1	TRBV7-6	TRBJ2-1	-	TGTGCCAGCACGCCCGGGACAGGGGGACAAGAGGTCTTC	CASTPGTGGQEVF
-	TRBV7-9	TRBJ1-6	few	TGTGCCAGCAGGTGGGCCGGGGGGAATTCACCCCTCCACTTT	CASRWAGGNSPLHF
TRBD2	TRBV7-2	TRBJ2-5	few	TGTGCCAGCAGCTCCGAGAAAGCGGGGGAAGAGACCCAGTACTTC	CASSSEKAGEETQYF
-	TRBV5-1	TRBJ2-5	-	TGCGCCAGCAGCTTGGCCTCGTTTCAGGAGACCCAGTACTTC	CASSLASFQETQYF
TRBD1	TRBV3-1	TRBJ2-2	-	TGTGCCAGCAGCCTCTACAGGGGACCCGGGGAGCTGTTTTTT	CASSLYRGPGELFF
-	TRBV7-2	TRBJ1-1	-	TGTGCCAGCACCCGCCTCGGTCGCGAAGCTTTCTTT	CASTRLGREAFF
-	TRBV12-3/TRBV12-4	TRBJ1-1	-	TGTGCCAGCAGAGAGGTTGGCGAAGCTTTCTTT	CASREVGEAFF
-	TRBV14	TRBJ2-3	-	TGTGCCAGCAGCCAAGATTATTGGGGAGCTACGCAGTATTTT	CASSQDYWGATQYF
TRBD1	TRBV15	TRBJ2-7	-	TGTGCCACCAGCAGCCTCCGGGACAGGGGCCACGAGCAGTACTTC	CATSSLRDRGHEQYF
TRBD1	TRBV28	TRBJ2-5	many	TGTGCCAGCAGGGGATACGGGCGTTTCCAGGACAGGGGGAATGGTGAGACCCAGTACTTC	CASRGYGRFQDRGNGETQYF
-	TRBV11-2	TRBJ2-5	-	TGTGCCAGCAGCTTAAGGATCTACGAGACCCAGTACTTC	CASSLRIYETQYF
-	TRBV9	TRBJ2-1	-	TGTGCCAGCAGCGTAGGGGAGGGCAGGGGTACCTACAATGAGCAGTTCTTC	CASSVGEGRGTYNEQFF
-	TRBV20-1	TRBJ2-3	-	TGCAGTGCTAGAGACAGGGCTTACGCTGATACGCAGTATTTT	CSARDRAYADTQYF
-	TRBV7-3	TRBJ1-1	-	TGTGCCAGCAGCTTAACGGCGGACTCGAACACTGAAGCTTTCTTT	CASSLTADSNTEAFF
-	TRBV24-1	TRBJ2-5	-	TGTGCCACCAGTGATTTAGGACGGACCGGGGGAGAGACCCAGTACTTC	CATSDLGRTGGETQYF
TRBD1	TRBV18	TRBJ2-3	-	TGTGCCAGCTCACCGCCAGGGGGCCCAGAGGCAGATACGCAGTATTTT	CASSPPGGPEADTQYF
-	TRBV18	TRBJ2-5	-	TGTGCCAGCTCACCCATGGAAGAGACCCAGTACTTC	CASSPMEETQYF
TRBD1	TRBV5-4	TRBJ2-5	few	TGTGCCAGCAGCCGTGGACAGGATCAAGAGACCCAGTACTTC	CASSRGQDQETQYF
TRBD1	TRBV9	TRBJ1-3	few	TGTGCCAGCAGCCCCGCCACAGGGGACGGAAACACCATATATTTT	CASSPATGDGNTIYF
-	TRBV12-3/TRBV12-4	TRBJ2-2	few	TGTGCCAGCAGTATGGACAGAAACACCGGGGAGCTGTTTTTT	CASSMDRNTGELFF
-	TRBV9	TRBJ1-6	-	TGTGCCAGCAGCGTAGTAGGAAGGGGCCGTGACTATAATTCACCCCTCCACTTT	CASSVVGRGRDYNSPLHF
TRBD2	TRBV6-5	TRBJ2-3	few	TGTGCCAGCCGGGGGGAAGCAGATACGCAGTATTTT	CASRGEADTQYF
-	TRBV29-1	TRBJ1-2	-	TGCAGCGACCTGGACAGTCGCTATGGCTACACCTTC	CSDLDSRYGYTF
TRBD2	TRBV27	TRBJ2-5	-	TGTGCCAGCAGTTTCGCTAGCGGGGGGACGGAGACCCAGTACTTC	CASSFASGGTETQYF
TRBD2	TRBV12-3/TRBV12-4	TRBJ2-1	few	TGTGCCAGCAGTCGGACTAGTGGGACGGGGGAGCAGTTCTTC	CASSRTSGTGEQFF
-	TRBV4-2	TRBJ2-3	-	TGTGCCAGCAGCCAAGAAAGGGTAGACAGTCAAGTTCGGGCAGATACGCAGTATTTT	CASSQERVDSQVRADTQYF
-	TRBV9	TRBJ2-6	few	TGTGCCAGCAGCGCCGGGACGAGTGGGGCCAACGTCCTGACTTTC	CASSAGTSGANVLTF
-	TRBV2	TRBJ1-2	-	TGTGCCAGCAGTGAAAAGGGGGGACAACTGTTCGGCTACACCTTC	CASSEKGGQLFGYTF
TRBD1	TRBV2	TRBJ1-5	-	TGTGCCAGCAGCTTCGACAGGGGCAGCAATCAGCCCCAGCATTTT	CASSFDRGSNQPQHF
-	TRBV7-9	TRBJ1-2	-	TGTGCCAGCAGCCTCTACCTGACCCCAGGGGGCTACACCTTC	CASSLYLTPGGYTF
-	TRBV4-3	TRBJ1-2	-	TGCGCCAGCAGCCAAGTAGGAGGAGGCTACACCTTC	CASSQVGGGYTF
-	TRBV4-1	TRBJ1-2	few	TGCGCCAGCAGCCAAGAAGCAACGGGACTCTATGGCTACACCTTC	CASSQEATGLYGYTF
-	TRBV4-3	TRBJ2-2	many	TGCGCCAGCAGCCAAGAGGAGCCGGTGGTAGGGGAGCTGTTTTTT	CASSQEEPVVGELFF
TRBD2	TRBV12-3/TRBV12-4	TRBJ2-3	-	TGTGCCAGCAGTTTTTTCGTCGGGACTAGCGGCACAGATACGCAGTATTTT	CASSFFVGTSGTDTQYF
TRBD1	TRBV6-5	TRBJ2-7	-	TGTGCCAGCAGACCACAGGGGGCGAGGCCCTACGAGCAGTACTTC	CASRPQGARPYEQYF
-	TRBV10-3	TRBJ1-3	few	TGTGCCATCAGTCAGGGGACCTCTGGAAACACCATATATTTT	CAISQGTSGNTIYF